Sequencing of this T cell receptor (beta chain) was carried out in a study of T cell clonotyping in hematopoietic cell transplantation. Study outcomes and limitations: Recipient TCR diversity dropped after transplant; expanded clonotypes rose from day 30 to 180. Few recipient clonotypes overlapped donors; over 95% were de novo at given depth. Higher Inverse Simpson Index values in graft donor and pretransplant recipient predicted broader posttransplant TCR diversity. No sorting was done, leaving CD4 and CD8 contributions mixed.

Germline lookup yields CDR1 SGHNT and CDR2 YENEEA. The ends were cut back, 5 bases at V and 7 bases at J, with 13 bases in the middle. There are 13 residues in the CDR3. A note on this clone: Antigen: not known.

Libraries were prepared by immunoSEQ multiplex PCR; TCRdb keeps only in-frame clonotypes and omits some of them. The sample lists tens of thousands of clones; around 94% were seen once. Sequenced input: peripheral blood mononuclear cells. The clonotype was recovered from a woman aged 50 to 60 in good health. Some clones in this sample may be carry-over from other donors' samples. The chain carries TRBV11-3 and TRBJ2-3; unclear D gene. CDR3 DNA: TGTGCCAGCAGCATTGGACGGTCAAATACGCAGTATTTT. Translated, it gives CASSIGRSNTQYF.